This TCR beta chain was recorded in a study of tumor-infiltrating lymphocytes in primary liver carcinoma. The study, taken as a whole, reports: The study found only about 8-24% of top clones in all five tumor regions. Tumor-blood pairs (like tumor-adjacent pairs) overlapped less than tumor region pairs did. Tumors and blood were compared for top-250-clone fraction, and tumors had the significantly higher value (p = 0.039).

For each extraction, RNA and DNA were obtained together from about 21-30 mg of unsorted bulk tissue. The sampling covered five separate regions of each tumor. Worth noting for this clonotype: What it binds is not known.

A constant-region primer served to make TCR beta cDNA from about 0.45 ug total RNA. TCR beta libraries came from three nested multiplex PCR rounds using slightly modified ARM-PCR. A C-beta reverse primer and TRBV1-TRBV30 forward primers served in each of the first two PCR rounds, at about 10 cycles apiece. Each CDR3 protein is one row after TCRdb ran MiXCR on the multiplex PCR reads. The sample lists under 85,000 distinct CDR3 sequences, approximately 72% seen once, with roughly a fifth in the top ten. There are 15 residues in the CDR3. J gave up 4 bases and V 4 bases, and 7 bases lay outside the gene matches. Germline V lookup: CDR1 SGHAT, CDR2 FQNNGV.

Sequencing used liver tumor tissue from sampling region 1. Subset indicated: tumor region T1, superior pole. The source is a man between 35 and 55 years old with primary liver carcinoma and hepatitis B virus infection. This rearrangement joins TRBV11-2 to TRBJ2-5; TRBD1 matches at 9 bases. CDR3 DNA sequence: TGTGCCAGCAGCTCACCCGGACAGGGGAGAGAGACCCAGTACTTC. The encoded protein is CASSSPGQGRETQYF.